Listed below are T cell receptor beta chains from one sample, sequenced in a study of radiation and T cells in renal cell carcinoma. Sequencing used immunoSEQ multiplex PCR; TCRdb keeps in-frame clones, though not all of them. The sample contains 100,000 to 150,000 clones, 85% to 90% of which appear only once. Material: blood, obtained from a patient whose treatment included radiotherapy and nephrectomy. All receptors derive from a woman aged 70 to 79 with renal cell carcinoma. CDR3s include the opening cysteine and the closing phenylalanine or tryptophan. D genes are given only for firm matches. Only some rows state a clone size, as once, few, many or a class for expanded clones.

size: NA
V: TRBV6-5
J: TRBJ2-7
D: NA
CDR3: CASRGASYEQYF
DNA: TGTGCCAGCAGGGGGGCCTCCTACGAGCAGTACTTC

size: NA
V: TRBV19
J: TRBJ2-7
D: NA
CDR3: CASSAGQPLIAYEQYF
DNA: TGTGCCAGTAGTGCCGGACAACCTTTGATCGCCTACGAGCAGTACTTC

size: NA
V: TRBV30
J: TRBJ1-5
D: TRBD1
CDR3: CAWSQPTGGIQPQHF
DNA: TGTGCCTGGAGTCAACCCACAGGGGGAATTCAGCCCCAGCATTTT

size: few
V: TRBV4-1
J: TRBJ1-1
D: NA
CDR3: CASRLGRENTEAFF
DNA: TGCGCCAGCAGACTGGGACGGGAGAACACTGAAGCTTTCTTT

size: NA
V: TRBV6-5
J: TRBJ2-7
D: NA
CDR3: CASSYVGSSYEQYF
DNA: TGTGCCAGCAGTTACGTCGGCAGCTCCTACGAGCAGTACTTC

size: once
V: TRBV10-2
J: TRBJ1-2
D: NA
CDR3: CASSSLSGYGYTF
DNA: TGCGCCAGCAGTTCCCTTTCAGGGTATGGCTACACCTTC

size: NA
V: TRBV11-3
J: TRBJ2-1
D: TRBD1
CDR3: CASSLSGTGGFSEQFF
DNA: TGTGCCAGCAGCCTCTCTGGGACAGGGGGATTTAGTGAGCAGTTCTTC

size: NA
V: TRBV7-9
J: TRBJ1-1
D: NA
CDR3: CASSSDTMGAFF
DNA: TGTGCCAGCAGCTCCGACACCATGGGAGCTTTCTTT

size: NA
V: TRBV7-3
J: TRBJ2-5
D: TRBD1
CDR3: CASSPTGFQETQYF
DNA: TGTGCCAGCAGCCCGACAGGGTTTCAAGAGACCCAGTACTTC

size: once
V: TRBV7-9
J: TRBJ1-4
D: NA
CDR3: CASSRGQNEKLFF
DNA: TGTGCCAGCAGCCGCGGACAGAATGAAAAACTGTTTTTT

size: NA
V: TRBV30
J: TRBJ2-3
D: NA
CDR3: CAWSMRGGPTDTQYF
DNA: TGTGCCTGGAGCATGAGGGGGGGCCCCACAGATACGCAGTATTTT

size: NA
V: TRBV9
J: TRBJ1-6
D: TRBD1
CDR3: CASSGTDRGPNSPLHF
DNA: TGTGCCAGCAGCGGAACTGACAGGGGCCCTAATTCACCCCTCCACTTT

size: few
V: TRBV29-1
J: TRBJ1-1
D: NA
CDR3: CSVVWGLNGAFF
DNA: TGCAGCGTTGTATGGGGGCTAAATGGAGCTTTCTTT

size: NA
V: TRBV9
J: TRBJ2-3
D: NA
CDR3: CASSVKGGGDTQYF
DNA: TGTGCCAGCAGCGTAAAGGGGGGCGGAGATACGCAGTATTTT

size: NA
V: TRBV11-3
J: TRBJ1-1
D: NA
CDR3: CASSARGRGPSAEAFF
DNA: TGTGCCAGCAGCGCGAGGGGCAGGGGTCCCTCCGCGGAAGCTTTCTTT

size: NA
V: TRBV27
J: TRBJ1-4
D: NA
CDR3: CASSGVTPTNEKLFF
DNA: TGTGCCAGCAGTGGCGTGACACCAACTAATGAAAAACTGTTTTTT

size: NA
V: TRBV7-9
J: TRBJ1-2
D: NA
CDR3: CASSLGARNYGYTF
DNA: TGTGCCAGCAGCTTAGGGGCCAGGAACTATGGCTACACCTTC